A single T cell receptor beta chain is shown here with its context. Looked up from germline, CDR1 is MNHEY and CDR2 is SVGEGT. This CDR3 spans 14 amino acids. With V trimmed by 5 bases and J by 2 bases, 6 bases remained unmatched. The table came from immunoSEQ multiplex PCR; TCRdb's copy has only in-frame clones and leaves some out. Of approximately 68,000 clones listed, nearly 90% are singletons. This record comes from a study of blood T cell repertoires in COVID-19. Overall study: In each case, the material was cDNA or gDNA derived from T cells, B-cell-depleted T cells, or PBMCs.

The J gene is TRBJ2-7, the V gene TRBV6-2 or TRBV6-3; 7 bases match TRBD1. The material sequenced was peripheral blood. The receptor was derived from a man aged 70-80 years with active or convalescent COVID-19. CDR3 loop: CASSRTGDPYEQYF. The CDR3 nucleotides read TGTGCCAGCAGTCGGACAGGCGACCCCTACGAGCAGTACTTC.